This T cell receptor (beta chain) derives from a study of T cell responses to AZD1222 COVID-19 vaccine. This CDR3 has 15 residues. Germline loops: CDR1 MNHEY, CDR2 SVGAGI. The V and J ends lost 6 bases and 0 bases respectively, with 14 bases between them. General study results and limits: Nearly half of spike-specific TCRs reportedly target variant regions that are unmutated in the B.1.351 and B.1.1.7 variants.

For this clone: Its target is not known.

Here immunoSEQ multiplex PCR was the method, and the copy in TCRdb shows in-frame clones only, minus some. Of 120,000 or so clones listed, approximately 88% are singletons. Material: peripheral blood, obtained on day 0 of AZD1222 vaccination. The rearrangement links TRBV6-5 to TRBJ1-1; D might be TRBD1 (5 bases). The TCR originated in an adult in good health. The CDR3 loop reads CASRPRQLMNTEAFF. CDR3 nucleotide sequence: TGTGCCAGCAGACCTAGACAGCTTATGAACACTGAAGCTTTCTTT.